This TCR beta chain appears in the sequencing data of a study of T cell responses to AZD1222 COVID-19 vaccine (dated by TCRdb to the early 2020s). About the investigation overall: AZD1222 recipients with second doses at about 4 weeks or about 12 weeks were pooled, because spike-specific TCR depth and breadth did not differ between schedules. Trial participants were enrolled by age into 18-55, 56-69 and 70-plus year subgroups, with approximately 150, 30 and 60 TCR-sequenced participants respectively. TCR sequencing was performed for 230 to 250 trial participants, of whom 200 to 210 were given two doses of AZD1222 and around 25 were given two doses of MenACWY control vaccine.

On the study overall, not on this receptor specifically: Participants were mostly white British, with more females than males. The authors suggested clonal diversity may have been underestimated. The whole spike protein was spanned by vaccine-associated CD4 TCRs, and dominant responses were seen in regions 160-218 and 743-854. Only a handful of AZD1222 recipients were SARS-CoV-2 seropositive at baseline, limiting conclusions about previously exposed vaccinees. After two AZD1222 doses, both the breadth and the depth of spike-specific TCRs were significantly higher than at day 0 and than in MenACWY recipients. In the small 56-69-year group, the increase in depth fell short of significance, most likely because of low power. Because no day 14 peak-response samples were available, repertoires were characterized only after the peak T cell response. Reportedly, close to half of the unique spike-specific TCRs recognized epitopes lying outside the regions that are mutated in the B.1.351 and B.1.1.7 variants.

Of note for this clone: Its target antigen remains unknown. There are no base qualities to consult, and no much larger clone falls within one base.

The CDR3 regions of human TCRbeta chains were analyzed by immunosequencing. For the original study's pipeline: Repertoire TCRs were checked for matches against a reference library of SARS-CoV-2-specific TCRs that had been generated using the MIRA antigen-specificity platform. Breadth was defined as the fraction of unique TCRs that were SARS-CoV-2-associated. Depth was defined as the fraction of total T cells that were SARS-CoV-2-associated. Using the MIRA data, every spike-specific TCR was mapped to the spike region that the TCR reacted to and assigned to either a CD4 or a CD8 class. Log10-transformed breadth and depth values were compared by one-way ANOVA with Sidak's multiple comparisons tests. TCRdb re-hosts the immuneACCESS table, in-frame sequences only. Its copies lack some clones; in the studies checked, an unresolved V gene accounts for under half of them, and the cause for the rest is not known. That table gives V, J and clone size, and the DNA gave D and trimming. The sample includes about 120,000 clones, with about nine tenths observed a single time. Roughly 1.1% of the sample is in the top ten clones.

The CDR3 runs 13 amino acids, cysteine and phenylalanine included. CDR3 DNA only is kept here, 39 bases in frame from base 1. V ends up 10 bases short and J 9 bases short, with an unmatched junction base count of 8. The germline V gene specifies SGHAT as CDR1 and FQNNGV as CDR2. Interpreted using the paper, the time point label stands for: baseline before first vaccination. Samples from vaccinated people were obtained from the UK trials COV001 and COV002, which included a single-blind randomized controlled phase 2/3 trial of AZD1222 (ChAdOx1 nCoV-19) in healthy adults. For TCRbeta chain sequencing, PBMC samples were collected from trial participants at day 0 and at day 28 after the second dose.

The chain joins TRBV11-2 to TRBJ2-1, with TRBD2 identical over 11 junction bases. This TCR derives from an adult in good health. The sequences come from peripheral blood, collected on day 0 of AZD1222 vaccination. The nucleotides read TGTGCCACGCGTAGCGGGGGGGCCATTGAGCAGTTCTTC. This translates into CATRSGGAIEQFF.